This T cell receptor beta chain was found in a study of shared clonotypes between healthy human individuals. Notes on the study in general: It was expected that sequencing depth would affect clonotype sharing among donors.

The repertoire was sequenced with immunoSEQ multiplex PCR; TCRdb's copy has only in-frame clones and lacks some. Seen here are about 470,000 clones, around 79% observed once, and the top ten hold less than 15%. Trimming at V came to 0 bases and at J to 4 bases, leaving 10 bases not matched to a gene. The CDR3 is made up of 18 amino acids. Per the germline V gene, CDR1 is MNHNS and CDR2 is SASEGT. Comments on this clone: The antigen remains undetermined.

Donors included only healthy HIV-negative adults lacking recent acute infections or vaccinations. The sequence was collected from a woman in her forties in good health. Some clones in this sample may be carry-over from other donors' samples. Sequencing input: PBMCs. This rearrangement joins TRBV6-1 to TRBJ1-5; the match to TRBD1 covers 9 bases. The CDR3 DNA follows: TGTGCCAGCAGTGAAGCAGGGGACCGACAGGGGGATAATCAGCCCCAGCATTTT. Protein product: CASSEAGDRQGDNQPQHF.